Presented here are 23 T cell receptor beta chains from one specimen sequenced in a study of T cells after yellow fever vaccination (dated by TCRdb to about 2019). This sample's treatment or condition label indicates: live attenuated yellow fever vaccine strain. Library creation used 5' RACE. TCRdb names Illumina HiSeq 2500 as the instrument used. TCRdb itself trimmed the public reads at Q25 with fastp, ran MiXCR and retained productive beta chains. Each entry merges the rows of one CDR3 protein and shows their most common DNA and genes. The table for this sample lists 250,000 or so distinct CDR3 sequences; less than 8.5% of them were counted only once. The ten largest account for approximately 0.84% of the sample. The sample in question was CD4+ T cells sorted from PBMCs, obtained 15 days after the yellow fever booster vaccination. The receptor set was obtained from a man aged 25-45 years who received the YFV17D yellow fever vaccine.

This clonotype was counted only a few times. CDR3 in DNA: TGCAGTGCTAACAATTTGAGGGGGGGACAGCAAGAGACCCAGTACTTC. Amino acids: CSANNLRGGQQETQYF. V and J are TRBV20-1 and TRBJ2-5; perhaps D is TRBD1 or TRBD2 (7 bases each). The V and J ends lost 4 bases and 2 bases respectively, with 20 bases between them. From germline, CDR1 is DFQATT and CDR2 SNEGSKA (reference sequence). The CDR3 contains 16 residues.

This clonotype was seen repeatedly, ten times or more. J is TRBJ1-1 and V is TRBV20-1; 7 positions match TRBD1. Germline loops: CDR1 DFQATT, CDR2 SNEGSKA (reference sequence). The CDR3 runs 14 residues. J lost 7 bases, V lost 1 base, and 9 bases had no gene match. In nucleotides, the CDR3 is TGCAGTGCTAGAGCTCGGGGAGGGGGCAGTGAAGCTTTCTTT. Translated: CSARARGGGSEAFF.

The V and J genes are TRBV7-8 and TRBJ2-3; D possibly matches TRBD1 or TRBD2 (5 bases each). The CDR3 length is 16 residues. Trimming removed 4 bases from V and 3 bases from J, with 17 bases in between. From germline, CDR1 is SGHVS and CDR2 FQNEAQ. CDR3 amino acids: CASSYPGPPATDTQYF. In nucleotides, the CDR3 is TGTGCCAGCAGCTACCCGGGACCCCCGGCGACAGATACGCAGTATTTT.

This clonotype came up a few times. CDR3 region: CASSITEGPTRIGQYF. The CDR3 nucleotides read TGTGCCAGTAGTATAACGGAAGGCCCCACAAGGATAGGGCAGTATTTT. The chain carries TRBV19 and TRBJ2-3, with D uncertain. This CDR3 region has 16 residues. The ends were cut back, 2 bases at V and 11 bases at J, with 23 bases in the middle. Germline V gene data show CDR1 as LNHDA and CDR2 as SQIVND (reference sequence).

The gene calls are TRBV5-4 and TRBJ2-3; D assignment may be TRBD1 or TRBD2 (5 bases each). Germline CDR1 and CDR2: SGHNT and YYREEE (reference sequence). V was shortened by 4 bases and J by 8 bases, with 23 bases between the two germline ends. CDR3 length equals 16 residues. The DNA of the CDR3 is TGTGCCAGCAGCCCACACGGACAACTAGAAGTGGTTACGCAGTATTTT. Its protein is CASSPHGQLEVVTQYF.

This clonotype appeared many times. This sequence joins TRBV5-1 and TRBJ2-7; 7 bases fit TRBD2. Germline V gene sequence: CDR1 SGHRS, CDR2 YFSETQ. CDR3 size: 14 residues. Trimming took 0 bases from V and 4 from J; bases not matched to a gene: 4. The CDR3 DNA reads TGCGCCAGCAGCTTGGGGGCGGGACTATACGAGCAGTACTTC. This translates into CASSLGAGLYEQYF.

This clonotype was seen many times. The V and J genes are TRBV11-3 and TRBJ2-1, with TRBD2 identical over 11 bases. V gave up 1 base and J gave up 9 bases; unmatched junction bases: 5. CDR1 is SGHNT and CDR2 is YENEEA in the germline V gene. The CDR3 runs 15 residues. This chain's CDR3 is CASSLGTSGWGEQFF. The CDR3 DNA follows: TGTGCCAGCAGCTTAGGGACTAGCGGGTGGGGTGAGCAGTTCTTC.

This clonotype was detected many times. The genes are TRBV6-5 and TRBJ1-2; D is unclear. V lost 2 bases and J lost 0, with 4 bases in between. Germline loops: CDR1 MNHEY, CDR2 SVGAGI. CDR3 length equals 13 residues. The CDR3 nucleotides are TGTGCCAGCAGTTACGGGCCTAACTATGGCTACACCTTC. Protein product: CASSYGPNYGYTF.

This clonotype was found a few times. CDR3 in amino acids: CASTVGGSSYNEQFF. DNA of the CDR3: TGTGCCAGCACCGTCGGGGGTAGCTCCTACAATGAGCAGTTCTTC. The V gene is TRBV9, the J gene TRBJ2-1; TRBD2 might be the D (6 bases). Trimming stripped 6 bases from V and 0 bases from J, with 13 bases between. Germline CDR1 SGDLS, CDR2 YYNGEE. This CDR3 has 15 amino acids. Together with reference TRBV9 and TRBJ2-1, the CDR3 gives the full variable domain: DSGVTQTPKHLITATGQRVTLRCSPRSGDLSVYWYQQSLDQGLQFLIQYYNGEERAKGNILERFSAQQFPDLHSELNLSSLELGDSALYFCASTVGGSSYNEQFFGPGTRLTVL.

This clonotype came up a few times. The chain uses TRBV29-1 and TRBJ2-7; D is ambiguous. This CDR3 is built from 13 residues. The germline CDR1 and CDR2 sequences are SQVTM and ANQGSEA. With 4 bases removed from V and 4 bases from J, the gap between germline ends came to 14 bases. The CDR3 here is CSVATVVAYEQYF. The CDR3 DNA reads as TGCAGCGTTGCCACGGTGGTGGCTTACGAGCAGTACTTC.

Ten or more counts support this clonotype. The J gene is TRBJ2-1, the V gene TRBV27; maybe TRBD1 (5 bases). Germline CDR1 is MNHEY and CDR2 is SMNVEV (reference sequence). V lost 8 bases to trimming and J lost 1 base, with 9 bases between them. This CDR3 region has 13 residues. In DNA, the CDR3 is TGTGCCAGCCAGGGATTATCCTACAATGAGCAGTTCTTC. It specifies CASQGLSYNEQFF.

The V gene is TRBV20-1, the J gene TRBJ2-1; 9 nucleotides match TRBD2. The CDR3 extends over 15 amino acids. Germline V lookup: CDR1 DFQATT, CDR2 SNEGSKA (reference sequence). V was pared by 3 bases and J by 6 bases, with 9 bases of the junction left unmatched. The CDR3 DNA follows: TGCAGTGCTAGTCTAGCTAGCGGGACTTCCAATGAGCAGTTCTTC. Protein: CSASLASGTSNEQFF.

This clonotype turned up a few times. The chain links TRBV7-4 to TRBJ2-7; D could derive from TRBD1 or TRBD2 (5 bases each). The CDR3 length is 15 residues. Trimming stripped 5 bases from V and 0 bases from J, with 14 bases between. The germline CDR1 and CDR2 sequences are SGHVT and SQSDAQ. The CDR3 nucleotides read TGTGCCAGCAGCAGCCGGGGCCTTAGCTCCTACGAGCAGTACTTC. Protein product: CASSSRGLSSYEQYF. Combining the CDR3 with reference TRBV7-4 and TRBJ2-7 gives the whole variable domain GAGVSQSPRYKVAKRGRDVALRCDSISGHVTLYWYRQTLGQGSEVLTYSQSDAQRDKSGRPSGRFSAERPERSVSTLKIQRTEQGDSAVYLCASSSRGLSSYEQYFGPGTRLTVT.

This chain joins TRBV9 and TRBJ2-3; D perhaps matches TRBD2 (5 bases). The CDR3 consists of 14 residues. The germline V and J ends were trimmed by 0 bases and 4 bases, with 9 bases remaining between them. Germline loops: CDR1 SGDLS, CDR2 YYNGEE. DNA of the CDR3: TGTGCCAGCAGCGTAGTAGGAGGTTCAGATACGCAGTATTTT. It translates to CASSVVGGSDTQYF.

The chain uses TRBV11-2 and TRBJ2-4; 10 bases are a match to TRBD2. CDR3 size: 17 residues. The ends lost 6 bases at V and 1 base at J; junction bases unmatched: 9. The germline V gene encodes CDR1 SGHAT and CDR2 FQNNGV. CDR3 coding DNA: TGTGCCAGCAGTCTTCTAGCGGGAGCGGGGGCCAAAAACATTCAGTACTTC. Translation: CASSLLAGAGAKNIQYF.

Ten or more counts support this clonotype. The CDR3 spells CASSFWENEQFF. The CDR3, as DNA: TGTGCCAGCAGTTTTTGGGAGAATGAGCAGTTCTTC. The gene calls are TRBV28 and TRBJ2-1; TRBD2 is a possible D gene (5 bases). The germline V and J ends were trimmed by 3 bases and 7 bases, with 7 bases remaining between them. This CDR3 has 12 amino acids. Germline-derived CDR1 and CDR2 are MDHEN and SYDVKM.

This clonotype was seen more than once but under ten times. V usage is TRBV5-5 and J usage is TRBJ2-1; TRBD1 aligns across 9 bases. The CDR3 sequence is 14 residues long. Germline CDR1 SGHKS, CDR2 YYEKEE (reference sequence). V was clipped by 4 bases and J by 7 bases; unmatched bases: 6. This chain's CDR3 is CASSPGTGRNEQFF. CDR3 coding DNA: TGTGCCAGCAGCCCCGGGACAGGGCGGAATGAGCAGTTCTTC. The full variable domain, in which reference TRBV5-5 and TRBJ2-1 provide the parts outside the CDR3, is DAGVTQSPTHLIKTRGQQVTLRCSPISGHKSVSWYQQVLGQGPQFIFQYYEKEERGRGNFPDRFSARQFPNYSSELNVNALLLGDSALYLCASSPGTGRNEQFFGPGTRLTVL.

This clonotype was found a few times. The genes are TRBV5-1 and TRBJ1-2; no firm D call. Germline loops: CDR1 SGHRS, CDR2 YFSETQ. The CDR3 extends over 13 amino acids. The V gene lost 4 bases and the J gene lost 6 bases, with 13 bases spanning the gap. The chain's CDR3 is CASSLSKGHGYTF. CDR3 DNA: TGCGCCAGCAGCCTGAGTAAGGGCCATGGCTACACCTTC. Drawing the rest from reference TRBV5-1 and TRBJ1-2, the complete variable domain is KAGVTQTPRYLIKTRGQQVTLSCSPISGHRSVSWYQQTPGQGLQFLFEYFSETQRNKGNFPGRFSGRQFSNSRSEMNVSTLELGDSALYLCASSLSKGHGYTFGSGTRLTVV.

This clonotype came up many times. This CDR3 is CASSQGTTNTEAFF. The CDR3 nucleotides read TGTGCCAGCAGCCAGGGAACAACGAACACTGAAGCTTTCTTT. The chain recombines TRBV7-2 with TRBJ1-1, with D perhaps TRBD1 (5 bases). Germline assignment: CDR1 SGHTA and CDR2 FQGNSA. This CDR3 contains 14 residues. V shed 5 bases and J shed 1 base, with 11 bases lying between them.

This clonotype came up once. This rearrangement joins TRBV5-1 to TRBJ2-5; D is unclear. Germline values: CDR1 SGHRS, CDR2 YFSETQ. CDR3 size: 15 residues. Trimming stripped 4 bases from V and 1 base from J, with 14 bases between. The DNA for the CDR3 is TGCGCCAGCAGCCCACGACCTTGGTGCCAAGAGACCCAGTACTTC. It translates to CASSPRPWCQETQYF.

V is TRBV5-1 and J is TRBJ2-7; D may correspond to TRBD1 or TRBD2 (5 bases each). CDR3 size: 13 residues. Between the trimmed V and J ends, which lost 1 base and 5 bases, there was a span of 10 bases. Germline assignment: CDR1 SGHRS and CDR2 YFSETQ. CDR3 protein: CASSLMGENEQYF. The CDR3 DNA reads as TGCGCCAGCAGCTTGATGGGGGAAAACGAGCAGTACTTC.

This clonotype showed up many times. The rearrangement links TRBV7-9 to TRBJ2-1, with 12 bases matching TRBD1. Trimming cost V 4 bases and J 3 bases; bases outside gene matches: 1. The CDR3 length is 15 residues. Per the germline V gene, CDR1 is SEHNR and CDR2 is FQNEAQ (reference sequence). The CDR3 nucleotides read TGTGCCAGCAGCTGGGACAGGGGGCTCTACAATGAGCAGTTCTTC. Translation: CASSWDRGLYNEQFF.

In its sample, this clonotype was seen a few times. This chain joins TRBV20-1 and TRBJ2-7; unclear D gene. Germline lookup yields CDR1 DFQATT and CDR2 SNEGSKA (reference sequence). V gave up 4 bases and J gave up 3 bases, with 10 bases separating them. The CDR3 extends over 12 amino acids. The CDR3: CSANAEFYEQYF. CDR3 bases: TGCAGTGCTAATGCAGAATTCTACGAGCAGTACTTC.